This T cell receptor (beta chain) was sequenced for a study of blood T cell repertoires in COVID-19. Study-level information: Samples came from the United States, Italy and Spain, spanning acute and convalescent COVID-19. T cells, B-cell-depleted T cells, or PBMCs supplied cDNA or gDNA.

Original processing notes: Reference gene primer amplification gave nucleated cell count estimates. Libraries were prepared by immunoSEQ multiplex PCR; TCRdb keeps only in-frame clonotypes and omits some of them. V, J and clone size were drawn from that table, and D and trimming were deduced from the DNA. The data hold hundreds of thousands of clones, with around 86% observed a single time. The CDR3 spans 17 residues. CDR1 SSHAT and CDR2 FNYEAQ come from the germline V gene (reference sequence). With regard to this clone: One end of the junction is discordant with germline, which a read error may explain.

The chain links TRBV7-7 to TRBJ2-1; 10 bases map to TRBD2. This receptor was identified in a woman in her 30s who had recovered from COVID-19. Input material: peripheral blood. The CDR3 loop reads CASSLSILAGTYNEQFF. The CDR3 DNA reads TGTGCTAGCAGCTTAAGTATACTAGCGGGAACCTACAATGAGCAGTTCTTC. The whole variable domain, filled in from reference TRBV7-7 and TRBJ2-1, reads GAGVSQSPRYKVTKRGQDVTLRCDPISSHATLYWYQQALGQGPEFLTYFNYEAQPDKSGLPSDRFSAERPEGSISTLTIQRTEQRDSAMYRCASSLSILAGTYNEQFFGPGTRLTVL.